Shown below are 27 T cell receptor beta chains from a single sample sequenced in a study of spatial heterogeneity in lung cancer. Time point reported: sample taken at primary tumor resection. Whole RNA obtained from tumor, nontumor lung or frozen PBMC underwent sequencing without sorting. One entry per CDR3 protein, called by TCRdb with MiXCR from the 5' RACE reads. This table holds roughly 79,000 distinct CDR3 sequences, about 12% found once. The sample here was PBMCs, taken at surgery. The receptors were sampled from a male donor with early-stage non-small cell lung cancer.

This clonotype was counted a few times. CDR3 nucleotides: TGCAGCGTTGTGGCTACCCAAGAGACCCAGTACTTC. This gives the protein CSVVATQETQYF. The rearrangement links TRBV29-1 to TRBJ2-5; D gene unclear. Germline V gene lookup returns CDR1 SQVTM and CDR2 ANQGSEA. The V gene lost 4 bases and the J gene lost 1 base, with 7 bases spanning the gap. The CDR3 covers 12 residues.

This rearrangement joins TRBV23-1 to TRBJ2-1; weak D call: TRBD1 (6 bases). TRBV23-1 is reported as an ORF; its role is uncertain. The V gene lost 4 bases and the J gene lost 13 bases, with 14 bases spanning the gap. The CDR3 is 12 amino acids. The CDR3 loop reads CASSPNNRAQFF. CDR3 sequence (DNA): TGCGCCAGCAGTCCCAACAACAGGGCTCAGTTCTTC.

The table lists this clonotype with many counts. The chain combines TRBV14 with TRBJ2-3; 9 bases agree with TRBD2. This CDR3 contains 14 residues. Trimming removed 9 bases from V and 1 base from J; junction bases left unmatched: 5. Germline values: CDR1 SGHDN, CDR2 FVKESK. CDR3 region: CASARLAGTDTQYF. In DNA form, the CDR3 reads TGTGCCAGTGCGAGACTAGCGGGCACAGATACGCAGTATTTT.

The chain combines TRBV19 with TRBJ2-1; 7 bases line up with TRBD2. Per the germline V gene, CDR1 is LNHDA and CDR2 is SQIVND (reference sequence). This CDR3 is 18 amino acids long. V lost 0 bases, J lost 0 bases, and 8 bases stayed unmatched. CDR3 residues: CASSIDWGGATSYNEQFF. The DNA for the CDR3 is TGTGCCAGTAGTATAGACTGGGGGGGAGCAACCTCCTACAATGAGCAGTTCTTC.

This clonotype was recorded many times. The V and J genes are TRBV18 and TRBJ1-6; the D gene is possibly TRBD1 (5 bases). CDR1 KGHSH and CDR2 LQKENI come from the germline V gene. This CDR3 has 14 residues. V lost 3 bases and J 10 bases, leaving 13 bases between the germline ends. CDR3 nucleotides: TGTGCCAGCTCACCGAATACCAGGGAATCACCCCTCCACTTT. Protein sequence: CASSPNTRESPLHF.

This CDR3 is CASSQQGVEQYF. The CDR3 bases are TGTGCCAGCAGCCAACAGGGGGTCGAGCAGTACTTC. The rearrangement joins TRBV5-6 to TRBJ2-7; 8 bases are shared with TRBD1. Per germline, CDR1 SGHDT and CDR2 YYEEEE. With 4 bases clipped from V and 6 bases from J, the junction kept 3 bases outside the gene matches. CDR3 length equals 12 residues. The full variable domain, its missing parts supplied by reference TRBV5-6 and TRBJ2-7, is DAGVTQSPTHLIKTRGQQVTLRCSPKSGHDTVSWYQQALGQGPQFIFQYYEEEERQRGNFPDRFSGHQFPNYSSELNVNALLLGDSALYLCASSQQGVEQYFGPGTRLTVT.

As for this clonotype: The junction shows a germline mismatch at one end, possibly a read error. V and J are TRBV27 and TRBJ1-1; possibly TRBD1 for D (5 bases). Germline V gives CDR1 MNHEY, CDR2 SMNVEV (reference sequence). The CDR3 has 16 residues. The CDR3 DNA follows: TGTGCCAGCAGTTTAATTGGGCAAGGGGTGAAAACTGAAGCTTTCTTT. It yields the protein CASSLIGQGVKTEAFF.

CDR3 in amino acids: CASRDGYGYTF. For the CDR3, the DNA is TGTGCTTCACGGGACGGCTATGGCTACACCTTC. The J gene is TRBJ1-2, the V gene TRBV12-5; perhaps TRBD1 as D (5 bases). This CDR3 contains 11 residues. In germline, CDR1 is LGHNT, CDR2 FRNRAP. Trimming took off 11 bases at V and 4 bases at J, with 11 bases between the two ends. Together with reference TRBV12-5 and TRBJ1-2, the CDR3 gives the full variable domain: DARVTQTPRHKVTEMGQEVTMRCQPILGHNTVFWYRQTMMQGLELLAYFRNRAPLDDSGMPKDRFSAEMPDATLATLKIQPSEPRDSAVYFCASRDGYGYTFGSGTRLTVV.

This clonotype has only a few counts. The gene calls are TRBV5-4 and TRBJ2-7, with a tentative D call TRBD2 (5 bases). Per the germline V gene, CDR1 is SGHNT and CDR2 is YYREEE (reference sequence). The CDR3 is 15 residues long. Trimming shortened V by 1 base and J by 5 bases, and 16 bases separated the two germline ends. CDR3 DNA sequence: TGTGCCAGCAGCTTGCAGCTGGGAGAGAGAAACGAGCAGTACTTC. Translating it yields CASSLQLGERNEQYF. Full variable domain (outside the CDR3, taken from reference TRBV5-4 and TRBJ2-7): ETGVTQSPTHLIKTRGQQVTLRCSSQSGHNTVSWYQQALGQGPQFIFQYYREEENGRGNFPPRFSGLQFPNYSSELNVNALELDDSALYLCASSLQLGERNEQYFGPGTRLTVT.

This clonotype was observed a handful of times. The chain links TRBV5-1 to TRBJ2-3; D not resolved. From germline, CDR1 is SGHRS and CDR2 YFSETQ. This CDR3 region has 17 residues. V was trimmed by 0 bases and J by 1 base, leaving 15 bases between them. CDR3 amino acids: CASSLAWTRTGTDTQYF. The CDR3 DNA is TGCGCCAGCAGCTTGGCTTGGACCCGGACGGGCACAGATACGCAGTATTTT.

This clonotype was seen only a few times. The V call is TRBV6-1, the J call TRBJ2-7; 7 bases are a match to TRBD1. Per the germline V gene, CDR1 is MNHNS and CDR2 is SASEGT. The CDR3 has 15 amino acids. After removal of 4 bases from V and 3 bases from J, the junction contained 9 bases not matched to a gene. CDR3 DNA sequence: TGTGCCAGCAGTGCTAACAGGGGAATAGGCTACGAGCAGTACTTC. Translation gives CASSANRGIGYEQYF.

This clonotype was counted between two and nine times. The chain has TRBV10-3 and TRBJ1-1; TRBD1 might be the D (5 bases). CDR1 ENHRY and CDR2 SYGVKD come from the germline V gene. This CDR3 is built from 14 residues. V lost 11 bases to trimming and J lost 1 base, with 17 bases between them. CDR3 in DNA: TGTGCCTCCCAGGGTTCCAGAGGGAACACTGAAGCTTTCTTT. Translating it yields CASQGSRGNTEAFF.

This clonotype has a handful of counts. The V and J genes are TRBV3-1 and TRBJ1-5; D is uncertain. The CDR3 is made up of 14 amino acids. V was cut by 0 bases and J by 6 bases, with 9 bases left in between. Germline V gives CDR1 LGHDT, CDR2 YNNKEL (reference sequence). The CDR3 sequence is CASSQDAGSQPQHF. Here the CDR3 DNA reads TGTGCCAGCAGCCAAGATGCAGGATCTCAGCCCCAGCATTTT.

This clonotype showed up just a few times. This rearrangement joins TRBV30 to TRBJ1-4, with D possibly being TRBD1 (6 bases). V was pared by 6 bases and J by 0 bases, with 11 bases between. Germline V lookup: CDR1 GTSNPN, CDR2 SVGIG (reference sequence). The CDR3 length is 14 residues. The CDR3 loop is CACPDRATNEKLFF. Here the CDR3 DNA reads TGTGCCTGTCCGGACAGAGCAACTAATGAAAAACTGTTTTTT.

The sample holds a few counts of this clonotype. V is TRBV5-1 and J is TRBJ1-6; TRBD1 agrees at 8 bases. Losses at the gene ends were 2 bases for V and 1 base for J; bases not matched to a gene: 8. CDR1 and CDR2 (germline): SGHRS, YFSETQ. The CDR3 spans 18 residues. CDR3 protein: CASSFGQGVNSYNSPLHF. As DNA, the CDR3 is TGCGCCAGCAGCTTCGGACAGGGAGTTAATTCCTATAATTCACCCCTCCACTTT. Supplemented by reference TRBV5-1 and TRBJ1-6, the full variable domain reads KAGVTQTPRYLIKTRGQQVTLSCSPISGHRSVSWYQQTPGQGLQFLFEYFSETQRNKGNFPGRFSGRQFSNSRSEMNVSTLELGDSALYLCASSFGQGVNSYNSPLHFGNGTRLTVT.

The V call is TRBV21-1, the J call TRBJ1-1; the D call TRBD1 from the table was never checked on the DNA. TRBV21-1 is recorded as a pseudogene. The CDR3 is made up of 14 amino acids. The CDR3 DNA is TGTGCCAGCAGCAAAGCCTCGAGGGGCGGTGAAGCTTTCTTT. Amino acid sequence: CASSKASRGGEAFF.

The chain combines TRBV5-1 with TRBJ2-1, with D perhaps given as TRBD1 or TRBD2 (5 bases each). V shed 0 bases and J shed 8 bases, with 21 bases lying between them. CDR3 length equals 17 residues. Germline CDR1 is SGHRS and CDR2 is YFSETQ. The CDR3 loop is CASSLERGWQGVDEQFF. CDR3 nucleotides: TGCGCCAGCAGCTTGGAAAGGGGTTGGCAGGGAGTCGATGAGCAGTTCTTC.

V usage is TRBV19 and J usage is TRBJ1-5; D gene unclear. This CDR3 has 13 residues. The V end was cut by 2 bases, the J end by 4 bases, with 6 bases between. CDR1 and CDR2 (germline): LNHDA, SQIVND (reference sequence). For the CDR3, the DNA is TGTGCCAGTAGTATAAGAGGGAATCAGCCCCAGCATTTT. It codes for CASSIRGNQPQHF.

The chain is built from TRBV5-1 and TRBJ1-2; D may be TRBD1 (6 bases). V lost 0 bases and J lost 8, with 17 bases in between. There are 15 residues in the CDR3. In germline, CDR1 is SGHRS, CDR2 YFSETQ. The CDR3 nucleotides read TGCGCCAGCAGCTTGGTACAGGGAGGGTATGGCGGCTACACCTTC. This encodes CASSLVQGGYGGYTF. The variable domain in full, with the rest retrieved from reference TRBV5-1 and TRBJ1-2, is KAGVTQTPRYLIKTRGQQVTLSCSPISGHRSVSWYQQTPGQGLQFLFEYFSETQRNKGNFPGRFSGRQFSNSRSEMNVSTLELGDSALYLCASSLVQGGYGGYTFGSGTRLTVV.

This clonotype was counted only a few times. CDR3 protein: CAWSVRQIGDEQFF. CDR3 coding DNA: TGTGCCTGGAGTGTACGGCAGATTGGGGATGAGCAGTTCTTC. The V call is TRBV30, the J call TRBJ2-1; D is unclear. The CDR3 loop spans 14 amino acids. V was shortened by 0 bases and J by 8 bases, with 14 bases between the two germline ends. Germline V gene sequence: CDR1 GTSNPN, CDR2 SVGIG (reference sequence).

In this sample, this clonotype turned up a few times. The chain combines TRBV10-1 with TRBJ2-7; D gene unclear. Germline values: CDR1 WNHNN, CDR2 SYGVQD (reference sequence). CDR3 length: 13 amino acids. V was cut by 2 bases and J by 2 bases, with 7 bases left in between. CDR3 loop: CASSERLAYEQYF. For the CDR3, the DNA is TGCGCCAGCAGTGAGCGGTTAGCCTACGAGCAGTACTTC.

A few counts support this clonotype. The chain combines TRBV2 with TRBJ1-2; D might be TRBD1 (5 bases). There are 14 residues in the CDR3. Germline-derived CDR1 and CDR2 are SNHLY and FYNNEI. Trimming shortened V by 0 bases and J by 4 bases, and 9 bases separated the two germline ends. As DNA, the CDR3 is TGTGCCAGCAGTGAAGCGGACACTTTCTATGGCTACACCTTC. Its translation is CASSEADTFYGYTF. Based on the CDR3 plus reference TRBV2 and TRBJ1-2, the full variable domain is EPEVTQTPSHQVTQMGQEVILRCVPISNHLYFYWYRQILGQKVEFLVSFYNNEISEKSEIFDDQFSVERPDGSNFTLKIRSTKLEDSAMYFCASSEADTFYGYTFGSGTRLTVV.

This clonotype was seen a few times. V and J are TRBV10-2 and TRBJ2-1; 7 positions match TRBD1. V was pared by 2 bases and J by 8 bases, with 9 bases of the junction left unmatched. CDR1 is WSHSY and CDR2 is SAAADI in the germline V gene. CDR3 length equals 15 residues. The CDR3: CASSERGPTQDEQFF. The CDR3 bases are TGCGCCAGCAGTGAGAGGGGGCCCACCCAGGATGAGCAGTTCTTC.

This clonotype has ten or more counts. The V and J genes are TRBV29-1 and TRBJ2-5; D is unresolved. V was cut by 0 bases and J by 7 bases, with 0 bases left in between. Germline assignment: CDR1 SQVTM and CDR2 ANQGSEA. CDR3 length: 9 residues. CDR3 DNA: TGCAGCGTTGAAGAGACCCAGTACTTC. The encoded protein is CSVEETQYF.

The CDR3 loop reads CASSLEARDTYEQYF. The CDR3 DNA reads as TGCGCCAGCAGCTTGGAGGCCAGGGATACCTACGAGCAGTACTTC. The chain recombines TRBV5-1 with TRBJ2-7, with D tentatively TRBD1 (5 bases). This CDR3 has 15 residues. From germline, CDR1 is SGHRS and CDR2 YFSETQ. V was cut by 0 bases and J by 2 bases, with 12 bases left in between.

This clonotype was counted between two and nine times. The chain has TRBV6-5 and TRBJ2-7; 8 nucleotides agree with TRBD1. The CDR3 is made up of 14 amino acids. J lost 3 bases, V lost 5 bases, and 6 bases had no gene match. CDR1 is MNHEY and CDR2 is SVGAGI in the germline V gene. The CDR3 DNA reads as TGTGCCAGCAGTGGGGACAGGCGTTTCTACGAGCAGTACTTC. It specifies CASSGDRRFYEQYF.

This clonotype came up a few times. The chain links TRBV13 to TRBJ2-3; 10 nucleotides align to TRBD1. Germline values: CDR1 PRHDT, CDR2 FYEKMQ (reference sequence). This CDR3 comprises 15 residues. Losses at the gene ends were 5 bases for V and 3 bases for J; bases not matched to a gene: 5. CDR3 nucleotide sequence: TGTGCCAGCAGCATTCCGGGACAGGGGACAGATACGCAGTATTTT. It codes for CASSIPGQGTDTQYF.